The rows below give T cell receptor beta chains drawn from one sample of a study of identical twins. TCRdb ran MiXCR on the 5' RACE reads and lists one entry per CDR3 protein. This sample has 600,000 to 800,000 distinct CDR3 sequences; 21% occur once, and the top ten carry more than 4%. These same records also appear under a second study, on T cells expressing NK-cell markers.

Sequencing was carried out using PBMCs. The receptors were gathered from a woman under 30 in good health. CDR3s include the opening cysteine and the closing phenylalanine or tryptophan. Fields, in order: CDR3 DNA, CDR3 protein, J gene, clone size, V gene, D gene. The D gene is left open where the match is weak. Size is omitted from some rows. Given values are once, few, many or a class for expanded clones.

TGCAGTGCTTTTGACAGGGGGCGGATAGATACGCAGTATTTT | CSAFDRGRIDTQYF | TRBJ2-3 | few | TRBV20-1 | TRBD1
TGTGCCAGCAGCTTCGAGAGCTCTGGGGCCAACGTCCTGACTTTC | CASSFESSGANVLTF | TRBJ2-6 | - | TRBV5-6 | -
TGTGCCAGCAGAGACGGCCTTAGCGTGAATGAGCAGTTCTTC | CASRDGLSVNEQFF | TRBJ2-1 | - | TRBV6-2/TRBV6-3 | -
TGTGCCATCACCGCGACAGGGGACTATGGCTACACCTTC | CAITATGDYGYTF | TRBJ1-2 | - | TRBV10-3 | TRBD1
TGTGCCAGCAGCGGAGGCGGCGCTGGGGCCAACGTCCTGACTTTC | CASSGGGAGANVLTF | TRBJ2-6 | - | TRBV6-1 | -
TGTGCCAGCAGGCTGATGACCGGGGAGCTGTTTTTT | CASRLMTGELFF | TRBJ2-2 | many | TRBV6-1 | -
TGCAGCGTTTACCTTGGGGCTGGGGCCAACGTCCTGACTTTC | CSVYLGAGANVLTF | TRBJ2-6 | few | TRBV29-1 | -
TGTGCCAGCACATCGGCTAGCGGGAGAGGTGAGCAGTACTTC | CASTSASGRGEQYF | TRBJ2-7 | few | TRBV5-5 | TRBD2
TGTGCCAGCATCGGGACATTCCATAGCAATCAGCCCCAGCATTTT | CASIGTFHSNQPQHF | TRBJ1-5 | few | TRBV6-1 | -
TGTGCCAGCAGTAAGACACACCTTGTAGGGGATACGCAGTATTTT | CASSKTHLVGDTQYF | TRBJ2-3 | few | TRBV12-3/TRBV12-4 | -
TGTGCCAGCAGCGATAGGACCACTGAAGCTTTCTTT | CASSDRTTEAFF | TRBJ1-1 | many | TRBV11-2 | -
TGTGCCAGCAGTTTAATATCCGGGACACTTGCTTCACCCCTCCACTTT | CASSLISGTLASPLHF | TRBJ1-6 | - | TRBV27 | -
TGTGCCAGCACCTCTGGGGGAAATTCACCCCTCCACTTT | CASTSGGNSPLHF | TRBJ1-6 | - | TRBV6-1 | -
TGCGCCAGCAGCTTGATCGGTCTCTCCTACGAGCAGTACTTC | CASSLIGLSYEQYF | TRBJ2-7 | - | TRBV5-1 | -
TGCGCCAGCAGCTTGGATCCTAGCGGGAAACTTACCGGGGAGCTGTTTTTT | CASSLDPSGKLTGELFF | TRBJ2-2 | few | TRBV5-1 | TRBD2
TGTGCCAGCAGCGTAGGTGGGGGGGTCGACAATGAGCAGTTCTTC | CASSVGGGVDNEQFF | TRBJ2-1 | many | TRBV9 | TRBD2
TGTGCCAGCAGCGCGGGACCGGGTGGTTTCAATGAGCAGTTCTTC | CASSAGPGGFNEQFF | TRBJ2-1 | once | TRBV5-6 | -
TGCAGTGCCAATCCCTTGAACACTGAAGCTTTCTTT | CSANPLNTEAFF | TRBJ1-1 | - | TRBV20-1 | -
TGTGCCAGCACCCTAGCAGGTTCCGGGGAGCTGTTTTTT | CASTLAGSGELFF | TRBJ2-2 | few | TRBV12-3/TRBV12-4 | -
TGTGCCAGCAGCTTGAGCGGGACCTCTAGCACAGATACGCAGTATTTT | CASSLSGTSSTDTQYF | TRBJ2-3 | - | TRBV7-2 | TRBD2
TGCAGTGCTAGAGGGGGGAGGAATTCACCCCTCCACTTT | CSARGGRNSPLHF | TRBJ1-6 | few | TRBV20-1 | -
TGTGCCAGCAGCGTAGGCGGCTCTGGCGGGAGTTCCTACGAGCAGTACTTC | CASSVGGSGGSSYEQYF | TRBJ2-7 | - | TRBV9 | TRBD2
TGTGCCAGCAGTGAATGGGCCCCCCACGAGCAGTACTTC | CASSEWAPHEQYF | TRBJ2-7 | - | TRBV6-1 | -
TGCGCCAGCAGCTTGTCGGGACAGGGCGATCAGCCCCAGCATTTT | CASSLSGQGDQPQHF | TRBJ1-5 | few | TRBV5-1 | TRBD1
TGTGCCAGCAGCACAGGGGACAGGGGTGCTGAGCAGTTCTTC | CASSTGDRGAEQFF | TRBJ2-1 | few | TRBV7-8 | TRBD1
TGCAGTGCTAGAATCTACACTGAAGCTTTCTTT | CSARIYTEAFF | TRBJ1-1 | - | TRBV20-1 | -
TGCAGTGTCGCTAGCGGAGCCCAACTCAATGAGCAGTTCTTC | CSVASGAQLNEQFF | TRBJ2-1 | few | TRBV20-1 | TRBD2
TGCAGTGCTAGCGAAACAGGGGTTGAGCAGTTCTTC | CSASETGVEQFF | TRBJ2-1 | few | TRBV20-1 | TRBD1
TGTGCCAGCAGCCAAAAGTCGTGGACTGGGACGACACCCCTCCACTTT | CASSQKSWTGTTPLHF | TRBJ1-6 | - | TRBV3-1 | -
TGTGCCAGCTTATACCCCCAAGAGACCCAGTACTTC | CASLYPQETQYF | TRBJ2-5 | - | TRBV2 | -
TGTGCCAGCAGTGAAGACAGCTACTATGGCTACACCTTC | CASSEDSYYGYTF | TRBJ1-2 | few | TRBV2 | -
TGTGCCAGCAGTTTCATCGGTCAGCCCCAGCATTTT | CASSFIGQPQHF | TRBJ1-5 | - | TRBV12-3/TRBV12-4 | -
TGCAGTGCCACGACAGGGGACTATGGCTACACCTTC | CSATTGDYGYTF | TRBJ1-2 | many | TRBV20-1 | TRBD1
TGTGCCAGCAGTTACGATCCCTGGACTTGGGATGAGCAGTTCTTC | CASSYDPWTWDEQFF | TRBJ2-1 | - | TRBV6-5 | -
TGTGCCAGCAGTCCTTTATCCGGGAACACCATATATTTT | CASSPLSGNTIYF | TRBJ1-3 | - | TRBV27 | -
TGTGCCAGCAGCTTAGTATCTGGCAGGGGCGAAGAGACCCAGTACTTC | CASSLVSGRGEETQYF | TRBJ2-5 | - | TRBV7-2 | -
TGTGCCATCAGGCATAATAGCAATCAGCCCCAGCATTTT | CAIRHNSNQPQHF | TRBJ1-5 | - | TRBV10-3 | -
TGTGCCAGCAGCTCGGCCCGGGACAACATCGCGGAGACCCAGTACTTC | CASSSARDNIAETQYF | TRBJ2-5 | - | TRBV7-9 | -
TGCAGCGTTGCCAGGGAGTCCGGGGAGCTGTTTTTT | CSVARESGELFF | TRBJ2-2 | - | TRBV29-1 | -
TGTGCCAGCAGCTTAATGCTAGATACGCAGTATTTT | CASSLMLDTQYF | TRBJ2-3 | few | TRBV7-9 | -
TGCAGTGCTAGGGCGAGCGGGAGCTCTCCTTACGAGCAGTACTTC | CSARASGSSPYEQYF | TRBJ2-7 | few | TRBV20-1 | TRBD2
TGCAGTGCTATAAAAGGGGCGGGAGCCAAAAACATTCAGTACTTC | CSAIKGAGAKNIQYF | TRBJ2-4 | many | TRBV20-1 | -
TGTGCCAGCAGCTCCTACACGAACACCGGGGAGCTGTTTTTT | CASSSYTNTGELFF | TRBJ2-2 | many | TRBV7-2 | -
TGTGCCAGCAGCACTGGCTCCGTCCAAGAGACCCAGTACTTC | CASSTGSVQETQYF | TRBJ2-5 | few | TRBV7-2 | -
TGCGGAGAGAAAAAACCCTCCTACGAGCAGTACTTC | CGEKKPSYEQYF | TRBJ2-7 | few | TRBV20-1 | -
TGCAGTGCTAGCCAAACGGACAGGACCGAAGCTTTCTTT | CSASQTDRTEAFF | TRBJ1-1 | few | TRBV20-1 | TRBD1
TGCAGTGCCCGAGCCCGATACGAGCAGTACTTC | CSARARYEQYF | TRBJ2-7 | few | TRBV20-1 | -
TGTGCCAGCAGTCAACCCCGGGACAGGAACACAGATACGCAGTATTTT | CASSQPRDRNTDTQYF | TRBJ2-3 | - | TRBV2 | TRBD1
TGTGCCAGCAGCGCGATGAGGGGGGGGCAAGAGACCCAGTACTTC | CASSAMRGGQETQYF | TRBJ2-5 | - | TRBV4-2 | -
TGCAGCATCCTTGGGGGGACTGAAGCTTTCTTT | CSILGGTEAFF | TRBJ1-1 | - | TRBV29-1 | -
TGCAGTGCTAGGGGGACCTTAGCCAAAAACATTCAGTACTTC | CSARGTLAKNIQYF | TRBJ2-4 | many | TRBV20-1 | -
TGCGCCAGCAGCTGGGACAGGACAGGCCACTACAATGAGCAGTTCTTC | CASSWDRTGHYNEQFF | TRBJ2-1 | - | TRBV5-1 | TRBD1
TGTGCCAGCAGTCCCCCGCTTTCCTACGAGCAGTACTTC | CASSPPLSYEQYF | TRBJ2-7 | few | TRBV12-3/TRBV12-4 | -
TGCAGTGCTAGACGAGGGAATCCAGATACGCAGTATTTT | CSARRGNPDTQYF | TRBJ2-3 | - | TRBV20-1 | -
TGTGCCAGCAGCGTAGAATCGGGGTGGAGCACAGATACGCAGTATTTT | CASSVESGWSTDTQYF | TRBJ2-3 | - | TRBV9 | -
TGCAGTGCTAATGGACGGGGGACAGATACGCAGTATTTT | CSANGRGTDTQYF | TRBJ2-3 | few | TRBV20-1 | -
TGCAGTGCTAGAGACCGCCGATTTAGCAATCAGCCCCAGCATTTT | CSARDRRFSNQPQHF | TRBJ1-5 | - | TRBV20-1 | -
TGCGCCAGCAGCTTGGAGGTGGGGGGGACAGATACGCAGTATTTT | CASSLEVGGTDTQYF | TRBJ2-3 | few | TRBV5-1 | TRBD2
TGTGCCAGCACCCCAGGTCCATCCTCTGGCTACACCTTC | CASTPGPSSGYTF | TRBJ1-2 | - | TRBV12-3/TRBV12-4 | -